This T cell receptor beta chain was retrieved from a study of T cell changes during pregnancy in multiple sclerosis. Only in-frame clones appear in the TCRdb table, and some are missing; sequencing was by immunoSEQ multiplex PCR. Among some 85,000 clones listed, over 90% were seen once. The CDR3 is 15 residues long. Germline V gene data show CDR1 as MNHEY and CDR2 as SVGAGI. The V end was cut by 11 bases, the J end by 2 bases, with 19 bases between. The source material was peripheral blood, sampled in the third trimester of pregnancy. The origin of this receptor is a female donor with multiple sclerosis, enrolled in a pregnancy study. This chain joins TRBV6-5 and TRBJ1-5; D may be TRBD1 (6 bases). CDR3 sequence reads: CAAVGGARGNQPQHF. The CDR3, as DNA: TGTGCCGCAGTCGGGGGGGCGAGGGGCAATCAGCCCCAGCATTTT.